The 9 T cell receptor beta chains below all came from one sample that was sequenced in a study of blood T cell repertoires in COVID-19. The data were produced by immunoSEQ multiplex PCR, yet TCRdb's version contains in-frame clones alone and is incomplete. The sample records roughly 100,000 clones, about 90% being singletons. Input material: peripheral blood. Receptors originate from a woman between 45 and 60 years old with COVID-19, enrolled during active disease.

The chain recombines TRBV24-1 with TRBJ2-5, with D perhaps matching TRBD1 (5 bases). This CDR3 spans 13 amino acids. V lost 9 bases and J 2 bases, leaving 12 bases between the germline ends. The germline V gene encodes CDR1 KGHDR and CDR2 SFDVKD. CDR3 sequence reads: CATAGAEQETQYF. The CDR3 DNA is TGTGCCACCGCTGGGGCGGAGCAAGAGACCCAGTACTTC.

This clone was seen many times. The chain combines TRBV7-9 with TRBJ1-4, with D unresolved. This CDR3 has 15 residues. V dropped 2 bases and J dropped 2 bases, with 9 bases sitting between them. From germline, CDR1 is SEHNR and CDR2 FQNEAQ (reference sequence). This CDR3 is CASSLSRFTNEKLFF. The CDR3, as DNA: TGTGCCAGCAGCTTATCCAGATTTACTAATGAAAAACTGTTTTTT.

The V call is TRBV5-1, the J call TRBJ1-2; perhaps TRBD1 as D (5 bases). Looked up from germline, CDR1 is SGHRS and CDR2 is YFSETQ. V dropped 0 bases and J dropped 5 bases, with 17 bases sitting between them. The CDR3 runs 16 residues. The CDR3 DNA reads as TGCGCCAGCAGCTTGGAGCCCCGGGGGTCTTTATATGGCTACACCTTC. It codes for CASSLEPRGSLYGYTF.

The chain uses TRBV11-2 and TRBJ1-1; D is unclear. Between the trimmed V and J ends, which lost 3 bases and 0 bases, there was a span of 8 bases. Germline V lookup: CDR1 SGHAT, CDR2 FQNNGV. The CDR3 totals 14 residues. This CDR3 is CASSFQSMNTEAFF. DNA for the CDR3: TGTGCCAGCAGCTTCCAGTCCATGAACACTGAAGCTTTCTTT.

The chain is built from TRBV28 and TRBJ2-5; 10 bases line up with TRBD1. The CDR3 is made up of 17 amino acids. The V gene end was trimmed by 2 bases and the J gene end by 2 bases; junction bases not matched to a gene: 8. From germline, CDR1 is MDHEN and CDR2 SYDVKM. CDR3 coding DNA: TGTGCCAGCAGTTTACGCGGGACAGGGGTAGGGCAAGAGACCCAGTACTTC. It translates to CASSLRGTGVGQETQYF.

This chain links TRBV19 with TRBJ2-5; 7 bases line up with TRBD1. The germline V gene has CDR1 LNHDA and CDR2 SQIVND (reference sequence). The CDR3 extends over 13 amino acids. Unmatched junction bases numbered 2, after V lost 1 base and J lost 6 bases. The CDR3 DNA reads TGTGCCAGTAGTATAGTACAGGGGAAGACCCAGTACTTC. This encodes CASSIVQGKTQYF. The entire variable domain, with the rest obtained from reference TRBV19 and TRBJ2-5, is as follows: DGGITQSPKYLFRKEGQNVTLSCEQNLNHDAMYWYRQDPGQGLRLIYYSQIVNDFQKGDIAEGYSVSREKKESFPLTVTSAQKNPTAFYLCASSIVQGKTQYFGPGTRLLVL.

Only one count was recorded for this clone. This chain links TRBV5-1 with TRBJ1-4; D call uncertain. V was shortened by 7 bases and J by 3 bases, with 10 bases between the two germline ends. CDR3 length: 13 amino acids. Germline CDR1 is SGHRS and CDR2 is YFSETQ. The CDR3 loop reads CASRTEPNEKLFF. The CDR3 DNA reads TGCGCCAGCCGGACTGAACCTAATGAAAAACTGTTTTTT.

The chain employs TRBV18 and TRBJ2-7; D may be TRBD2 (6 bases). CDR1 KGHSH and CDR2 LQKENI come from the germline V gene. Trimming shortened V by 2 bases and J by 4 bases, and 9 bases separated the two germline ends. This CDR3 has 13 amino acids. The CDR3 sequence: CASSPGGTYEQYF. The CDR3 DNA follows: TGTGCCAGCTCACCAGGCGGGACTTACGAGCAGTACTTC.

The chain joins TRBV9 to TRBJ1-6; 7 bases align to TRBD1. CDR3 length equals 14 residues. Per the germline V gene, CDR1 is SGDLS and CDR2 is YYNGEE. Trimming removed 2 bases from V and 8 bases from J; junction bases left unmatched: 4. The CDR3 DNA follows: TGTGCCAGCAGCGTCAGGGACAGTCATTCACCCCTCCACTTT. It translates to CASSVRDSHSPLHF.